One sample yielded the 8 T cell receptor beta chains listed below, sequenced in a study of blood T cell repertoires in COVID-19. The method was immunoSEQ multiplex PCR; TCRdb's version includes in-frame clones alone and lacks a portion of them. The sample yields some 400,000 clones, 80% to 95% seen once. Sequences were obtained from PBMCs or T cells enriched from blood (not recorded which). These receptors were obtained from a woman in her thirties or forties who had been exposed to COVID-19.

This chain connects TRBV12-3 or TRBV12-4 to TRBJ1-1, with D possibly matching TRBD1 (5 bases). This CDR3 comprises 13 residues. Trimming left V 2 bases short and J 3 bases short, with 7 bases between. CDR3 loop: CASSLKGDTEAFF. CDR3 sequence (DNA): TGTGCCAGCAGTTTAAAAGGGGACACTGAAGCTTTCTTT.

This chain uses TRBV2 with TRBJ1-1; 7 nucleotides line up with TRBD1. This CDR3 is built from 14 residues. Germline V gene data show CDR1 as SNHLY and CDR2 as FYNNEI. J lost 0 bases, V lost 8 bases, and 6 bases had no gene match. The CDR3 bases are TGTGCCAGCCAGGCGGGACAGTTGAACACTGAAGCTTTCTTT. Its protein product is CASQAGQLNTEAFF.

This clone has only one observation. The chain couples TRBV5-1 to TRBJ1-2; TRBD1 agrees at 8 bases. Germline trimming cut 4 bases from V and 7 bases from J; bases unmatched to any gene: 15. Germline lookup yields CDR1 SGHRS and CDR2 YFSETQ. The CDR3 has 16 amino acids. CDR3 region: CASSPVGQGALGGYTF. In nucleotides, the CDR3 is TGCGCCAGCAGCCCCGTCGGGCAGGGGGCTTTGGGTGGCTACACCTTC.

The rearrangement uses TRBV7-3 and TRBJ2-1, with 8 positions matching TRBD1. CDR3 length: 14 amino acids. Germline V gene data show CDR1 as SGHTA and CDR2 as FQGTGA. V was pared by 2 bases and J by 10 bases, with 7 bases of the junction left unmatched. CDR3 sequence: CASSLDSGQDEQFF. Written as DNA, the CDR3 is TGTGCCAGCAGCTTAGATTCGGGACAGGACGAGCAGTTCTTC.

V and J are TRBV27 and TRBJ2-1; 7 bases are shared with TRBD1. In germline, CDR1 is MNHEY, CDR2 SMNVEV (reference sequence). V gave up 2 bases and J gave up 0 bases; unmatched junction bases: 1. CDR3 size: 15 residues. For the CDR3, the DNA is TGTGCCAGCAGTTTAAGGGGGCTCTCCTACAATGAGCAGTTCTTC. Protein product: CASSLRGLSYNEQFF.

The V call is TRBV7-9, the J call TRBJ1-5, with D possibly TRBD1 on 5 matching bases. The CDR3 runs to 14 residues. Trimming took off 5 bases at V and 1 base at J, with 9 bases between the two ends. CDR1 is SEHNR, CDR2 FQNEAQ, per germline (reference sequence). This chain's CDR3 is CASSRTTSNQPQHF. The CDR3 bases are TGTGCCAGCAGCAGGACAACCAGCAATCAGCCCCAGCATTTT.

CDR3 loop: CASSSSRRGASGNTIYF. The DNA for the CDR3 is TGTGCCAGCAGCTCTTCTCGGCGGGGGGCGTCGGGAAACACCATATATTTT. The rearrangement links TRBV7-9 to TRBJ1-3; D might be TRBD1 (6 bases). V gave up 4 bases and J gave up 4 bases, with 20 bases separating them. Looked up from germline, CDR1 is SEHNR and CDR2 is FQNEAQ (reference sequence). The CDR3 covers 17 residues.

The chain links TRBV7-9 to TRBJ1-1; no firm D call. The germline V gene has CDR1 SEHNR and CDR2 FQNEAQ (reference sequence). V shed 4 bases and J shed 1 base, with 10 bases lying between them. CDR3 length: 14 residues. CDR3 bases: TGTGCCAGCAGCTCCTCGGGTCGGAACACTGAAGCTTTCTTT. It encodes CASSSSGRNTEAFF.